The source of this TCR beta chain is a study of blood T cell repertoires in COVID-19. Study processing details: From reference gene primer amplification, estimates of nucleated cell counts were derived. Assay: immunoSEQ multiplex PCR; the TCRdb copy retains only in-frame clones and omits some. Clone size and the V and J calls come from that table; the DNA yielded D and trimming. The sample consists of about 60,000 clones, about 83% of them appearing once. The CDR3 totals 11 residues. This receptor was taken from a man aged 45-65 years with COVID-19, enrolled during active disease. Material for sequencing was peripheral blood. The gene calls are TRBV12-3 or TRBV12-4 and TRBJ2-7; a weak D match, TRBD2 (6 bases). CDR3 sequence: CACGMNYEQYF. The CDR3 DNA reads TGTGCTTGCGGGATGAACTACGAGCAGTACTTC.